This T cell receptor beta chain derives from a study of T cells in Graves' hyperthyroidism and ophthalmopathy. The germline gives CDR1 DFQATT, CDR2 SNEGSKA (reference sequence). With V trimmed by 1 base and J by 5 bases, 3 bases remained unmatched. The CDR3 totals 14 residues. This clonotype was observed a handful of times. RNA transcripts were the template for amplifying TCR beta CDR3 regions. During a first-round RT-PCR of the TCR CDR3, the HTBI primer set was used. TCRdb reprocessed the multiplex PCR reads with MiXCR, giving one entry per CDR3 protein. The data hold about 530,000 distinct CDR3 sequences, with 17% observed a single time.

The sequence came from a woman between 18 and 29 years old with Graves' ophthalmopathy. This chain joins TRBV20-1 and TRBJ2-7, with TRBD1 identical over 12 bases. The sequenced sample was blood. The CDR3 nucleotides are TGCAGTGCTAGAGCGGGGACAGGGGGCGACGAGCAGTACTTC. Translation: CSARAGTGGDEQYF.